The next 8 T cell receptor beta chains were all read from a single sample in a study of CD8 T cells in ankylosing spondylitis. The study, taken as a whole, reports: One TCR beta motif, made up of about 8 highly homologous variants, appeared characteristic of ankylosing spondylitis blood.

Their antigens remain unidentified. TCRdb reprocessed the 5' RACE reads with MiXCR, giving one entry per CDR3 protein. The sample has 750,000 to 850,000 distinct CDR3 sequences; about an eighth are singletons. The material sequenced was blood, either unsorted or a sorted T cell fraction (not recorded which). The source is a male donor with ankylosing spondylitis.

V gene TRBV28 combines with J gene TRBJ2-4; TRBD1 might be the D (7 bases). The length of the CDR3 is 15 residues. Deletions cut 4 bases from V and 8 bases from J, with 18 bases between. The germline V gene encodes CDR1 MDHEN and CDR2 SYDVKM. The CDR3 nucleotides are TGTGCCAGCAGTTCGAGACAGGGAGGTGCGGACATTCAGTACTTC. Its protein is CASSSRQGGADIQYF.

This chain joins TRBV4-3 and TRBJ1-2; D call uncertain. V was pared by 0 bases and J by 8 bases, with 13 bases between. Germline CDR1 reads LGHNA; CDR2 reads YSLEER. The CDR3 is 14 residues long. CDR3 DNA: TGCGCCAGCAGCCAAGATTCCGGAGTGAGGGGCTACACCTTC. It specifies CASSQDSGVRGYTF.

The J gene is TRBJ2-4, the V gene TRBV7-2; TRBD1 might be the D (6 bases). Germline V gene sequence: CDR1 SGHTA, CDR2 FQGNSA. The CDR3 covers 15 residues. V was trimmed by 0 bases and J by 6 bases, leaving 12 bases between them. In DNA, the CDR3 is TGTGCCAGCAGCTTAGCGCAGGGGCTCGGAAACATTCAGTACTTC. Translating it yields CASSLAQGLGNIQYF.

This sequence joins TRBV5-1 and TRBJ2-3, with D possibly being TRBD2 (5 bases). Trimming stripped 7 bases from V and 4 bases from J, with 19 bases between. The germline CDR1 and CDR2 sequences are SGHRS and YFSETQ. The CDR3 is made up of 15 amino acids. CDR3 loop: CASSHRDPNPDTQYF. For the CDR3, the DNA is TGCGCCAGCTCCCACCGGGATCCGAATCCAGATACGCAGTATTTT.

This clonotype was observed a few times. The chain links TRBV20-1 to TRBJ2-5; no clear D gene. The CDR3 sequence is 11 residues long. Germline V gene sequence: CDR1 DFQATT, CDR2 SNEGSKA (reference sequence). The V gene lost 4 bases and the J gene lost 7 bases, with 10 bases spanning the gap. The CDR3 here is CSATYRRTQYF. The CDR3 coding sequence is TGCAGTGCTACCTATAGACGGACCCAGTACTTC.

This clonotype was detected only a few times. J is TRBJ1-1 and V is TRBV15; possibly TRBD1 for D (5 bases). V lost 0 bases to trimming and J lost 1 base, with 9 bases between them. The CDR3 totals 15 residues. Germline V gives CDR1 LNHNV, CDR2 YYDKDF (reference sequence). The CDR3 is CATSREGAGNTEAFF. The CDR3 DNA reads as TGTGCCACCAGCAGAGAAGGGGCGGGGAACACTGAAGCTTTCTTT.

The V and J genes are TRBV29-1 and TRBJ2-2; 9 bases map to TRBD1. Germline CDR1 SQVTM, CDR2 ANQGSEA. The CDR3 contains 14 residues. The V and J ends lost 7 bases and 6 bases, in that order; junction bases with no gene match: 9. The chain's CDR3 is CSAGQGPTPGELFF. The CDR3, as DNA: TGCAGCGCCGGACAGGGGCCGACCCCCGGGGAGCTGTTTTTT.

A word on this clonotype: At one end, the junction sequence differs from germline, possibly due to a read error. The V gene is TRBV18, the J gene TRBJ1-1; no clear D gene. The CDR3 runs to 13 residues. The germline V gene has CDR1 KGHSH and CDR2 LQKENI. The CDR3 region has the DNA TGTGCCAGCTCACGAGACACATACACTGACGCTTTCTTT. It codes for CASSRDTYTDAFF.